This is a list of T cell receptor beta chains from one sample in a study of T-cell reconstitution after alpha-beta-depleted transplantation in children. A single record per CDR3 protein comes from TCRdb applying MiXCR to the PCR reads. The table has about 600,000 distinct CDR3 sequences, about an eighth seen once. The specimen comprised PBMCs, mostly from graft donor cells, sampled 360 days after TCRalphabeta/CD19-depleted stem cell transplant. The receptor set was obtained from a male patient younger than 18 who had a stem cell transplant for acute myeloid leukemia, so the T cells may come from the graft donor. CDR3s include the opening cysteine and the closing phenylalanine or tryptophan. A D gene is named only where the DNA matches it firmly. A clone size is listed for some rows: how often the clone was seen (once, few, many), or a class if it is expanded.

cdr3_aa,cdr3_nt,d_call,j_call,clone_size,v_call
CASSLGRGRASYEQYF,TGTGCCAGCAGCTTAGGGCGAGGGAGGGCGAGCTACGAGCAGTACTTC,TRBD2,TRBJ2-7,few,TRBV7-6
CASSPSGRPSSTDTQYF,TGTGCCAGCAGTCCTAGCGGGAGGCCTTCTAGCACAGATACGCAGTATTTT,TRBD2,TRBJ2-3,few,TRBV28
CASSPYGGRQDTQYF,TGTGCCAGCTCACCATACGGCGGGAGGCAAGATACGCAGTATTTT,TRBD2,TRBJ2-3,.,TRBV18
CASSLILLGMETQYF,TGTGCCAGCAGCTTAATACTCTTGGGGATGGAGACCCAGTACTTC,.,TRBJ2-5,few,TRBV7-9
CASSPRSGGWNTEAFF,TGTGCCAGCTCACCACGATCAGGGGGCTGGAACACTGAAGCTTTCTTT,TRBD1,TRBJ1-1,.,TRBV18
CSAPASGLYTGELFF,TGCAGTGCCCCAGCATCGGGACTCTACACCGGGGAGCTGTTTTTT,.,TRBJ2-2,many,TRBV20-1
CASRGTFSNEKLFF,TGTGCCAGCAGGGGGACCTTCTCTAATGAAAAACTGTTTTTT,.,TRBJ1-4,few,TRBV28
CAWKAMMLTGELFF,TGTGCCTGGAAAGCGATGATGCTCACCGGGGAGCTGTTTTTT,.,TRBJ2-2,few,TRBV30
CASSLAGSRYTF,TGTGCCAGCAGCTTAGCGGGGAGTCGCTACACCTTC,.,TRBJ1-2,few,TRBV7-2
CASSLSMGDAGGKTQYF,TGTGCCAGCAGTTTATCCATGGGGGATGCGGGAGGAAAAACCCAGTACTTC,TRBD2,TRBJ2-5,.,TRBV28
CASRNGQGAYNQPQHF,TGTGCCAGTAGAAACGGACAGGGGGCGTACAATCAGCCCCAGCATTTT,TRBD1,TRBJ1-5,.,TRBV19
CSARMSVTYEQYF,TGCAGTGCTAGAATGTCGGTAACCTACGAGCAGTACTTC,.,TRBJ2-7,few,TRBV20-1
CASSRSWVNQPQHF,TGCGCCAGCAGCCGGTCATGGGTCAATCAGCCCCAGCATTTT,.,TRBJ1-5,.,TRBV5-1
CASSQDRAAQETQYF,TGCGCCAGCAGCCAAGACAGGGCCGCCCAAGAGACCCAGTACTTC,.,TRBJ2-5,.,TRBV4-3
CSALLGLAGVSHYEQYF,TGCAGTGCCCTATTGGGACTAGCGGGAGTATCCCACTACGAGCAGTACTTC,TRBD2,TRBJ2-7,many,TRBV20-1
CATSRRDWPVGSLETQYF,TGTGCCACCAGCAGACGGGACTGGCCAGTAGGGTCTCTGGAGACCCAGTACTTC,.,TRBJ2-5,many,TRBV15
CASSINRGNYEQYF,TGTGCCAGTAGTATAAACAGGGGCAATTACGAGCAGTACTTC,TRBD1,TRBJ2-7,many,TRBV19